The subject of this entry is one TCR beta chain. Compared with germline, one end of the junction differs, possibly owing to a read error. The data derive from a study of CD8 T cells in Susac syndrome. Reverse transcription used roughly 0.5 to 1 ug RNA and random hexamers. TCRdb called the immunoSEQ multiplex PCR reads again in MiXCR, with one record for every CDR3 protein. The data contain 180,000 or so distinct CDR3 sequences, just under 95% of them singletons. CD8+ and CD4+ T cells from blood underwent TCR beta sequencing. Healthy donors were controls matched for age and sex. The CDR3 length is 16 residues. Germline V gene data show CDR1 as LNHNV and CDR2 as YYDKDF (reference sequence).

What was sequenced was CD4+ T cells from PBMCs. The rearrangement links TRBV15 to TRBJ1-2; D is possibly TRBD1 (5 bases). The receptor was isolated from a human donor in good health. CDR3: CATSGDYLRGIYGYTF. As DNA, the CDR3 is TGTGCCACCAGCGGAGACTACCTACGGGGGATCTATGGCTACACCTTC.